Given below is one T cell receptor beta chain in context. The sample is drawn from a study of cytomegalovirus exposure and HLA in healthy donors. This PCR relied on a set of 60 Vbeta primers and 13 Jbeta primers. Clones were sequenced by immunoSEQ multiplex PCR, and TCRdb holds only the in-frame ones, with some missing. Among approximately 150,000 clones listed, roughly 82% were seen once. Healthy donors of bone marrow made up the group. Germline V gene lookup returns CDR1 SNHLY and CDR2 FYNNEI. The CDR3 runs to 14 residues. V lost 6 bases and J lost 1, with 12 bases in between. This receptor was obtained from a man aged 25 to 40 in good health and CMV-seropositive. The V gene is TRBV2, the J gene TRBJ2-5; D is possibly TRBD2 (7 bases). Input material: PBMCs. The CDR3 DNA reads TGTGCCAGCAGGGAGGGGGGGTTCCAAGAGACCCAGTACTTC. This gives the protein CASREGGFQETQYF.